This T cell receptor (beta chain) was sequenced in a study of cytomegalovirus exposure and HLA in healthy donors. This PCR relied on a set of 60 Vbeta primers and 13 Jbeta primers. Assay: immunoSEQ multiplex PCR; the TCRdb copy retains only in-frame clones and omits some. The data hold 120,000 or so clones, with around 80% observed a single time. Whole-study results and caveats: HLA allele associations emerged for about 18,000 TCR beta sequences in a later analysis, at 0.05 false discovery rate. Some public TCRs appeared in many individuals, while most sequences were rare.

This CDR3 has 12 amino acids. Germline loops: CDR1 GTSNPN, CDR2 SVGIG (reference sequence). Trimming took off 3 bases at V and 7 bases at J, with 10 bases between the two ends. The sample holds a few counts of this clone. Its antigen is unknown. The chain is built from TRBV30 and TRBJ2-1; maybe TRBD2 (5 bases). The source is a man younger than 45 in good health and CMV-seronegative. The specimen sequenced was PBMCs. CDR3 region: CAWSASGNEQFF. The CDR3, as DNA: TGTGCCTGGAGCGCGTCGGGGAATGAGCAGTTCTTC.